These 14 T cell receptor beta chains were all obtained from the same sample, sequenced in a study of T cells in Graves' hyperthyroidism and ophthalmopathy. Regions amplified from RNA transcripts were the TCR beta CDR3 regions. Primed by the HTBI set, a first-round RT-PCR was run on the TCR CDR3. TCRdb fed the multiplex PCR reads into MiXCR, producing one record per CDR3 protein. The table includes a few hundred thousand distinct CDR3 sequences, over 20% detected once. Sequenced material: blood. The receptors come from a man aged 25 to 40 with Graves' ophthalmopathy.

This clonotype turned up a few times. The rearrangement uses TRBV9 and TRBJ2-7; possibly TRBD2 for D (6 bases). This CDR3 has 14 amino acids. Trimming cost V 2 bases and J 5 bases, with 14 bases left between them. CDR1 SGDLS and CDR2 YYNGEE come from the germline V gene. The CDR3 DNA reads TGTGCCAGCAGCGTTGGGGACTCGCTCCACGAGCAGTACTTC. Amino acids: CASSVGDSLHEQYF. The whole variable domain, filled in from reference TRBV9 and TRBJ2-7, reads DSGVTQTPKHLITATGQRVTLRCSPRSGDLSVYWYQQSLDQGLQFLIQYYNGEERAKGNILERFSAQQFPDLHSELNLSSLELGDSALYFCASSVGDSLHEQYFGPGTRLTVT.

This chain's CDR3 is CASSQGTGSSRGSPLHF. For the CDR3, the DNA is TGTGCCAGCAGCCAAGGAACAGGGTCGTCGAGGGGTTCACCCCTCCACTTT. This chain connects TRBV3-1 to TRBJ1-6; D may be TRBD1 (6 bases). Trimming cost V 1 base and J 9 bases, with 19 bases left between them. The CDR3 runs 17 residues. CDR1 is LGHDT, CDR2 YNNKEL, per germline (reference sequence). The variable domain in full, with the rest retrieved from reference TRBV3-1 and TRBJ1-6, is DTAVSQTPKYLVTQMGNDKSIKCEQNLGHDTMYWYKQDSKKFLKIMFSYNNKELIINETVPNRFSPKSPDKAHLNLHINSLELGDSAVYFCASSQGTGSSRGSPLHFGNGTRLTVT.

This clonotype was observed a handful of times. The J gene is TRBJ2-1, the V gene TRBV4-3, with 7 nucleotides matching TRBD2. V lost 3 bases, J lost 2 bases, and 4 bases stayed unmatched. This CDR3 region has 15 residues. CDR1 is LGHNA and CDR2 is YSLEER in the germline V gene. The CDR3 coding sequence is TGCGCCAGCAGCCAGACTAGCCCTCCCTACAATGAGCAGTTCTTC. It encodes CASSQTSPPYNEQFF.

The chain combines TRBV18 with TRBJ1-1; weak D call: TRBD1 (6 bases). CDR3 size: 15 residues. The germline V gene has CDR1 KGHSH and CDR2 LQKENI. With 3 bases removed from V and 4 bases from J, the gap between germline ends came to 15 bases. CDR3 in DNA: TGTGCCAGCTCACCCCAACGGGGGGCCGGCACTGAAGCTTTCTTT. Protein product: CASSPQRGAGTEAFF.

CDR3 protein: CASSWWSSYNEQFF. The CDR3, as DNA: TGCGCCAGCAGCTGGTGGAGCTCCTACAATGAGCAGTTCTTC. The gene calls are TRBV5-1 and TRBJ2-1; unclear D gene. The CDR3 runs 14 residues. The V end was cut by 3 bases, the J end by 0 bases, with 7 bases between. Germline V gene lookup returns CDR1 SGHRS and CDR2 YFSETQ.

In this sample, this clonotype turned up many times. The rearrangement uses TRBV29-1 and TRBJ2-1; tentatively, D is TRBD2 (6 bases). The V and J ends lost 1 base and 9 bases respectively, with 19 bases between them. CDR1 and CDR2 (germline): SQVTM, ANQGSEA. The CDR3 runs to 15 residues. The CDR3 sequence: CSVEGSTGEVGEQFF. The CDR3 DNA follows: TGCAGCGTTGAAGGTAGTACCGGGGAGGTTGGTGAGCAGTTCTTC.

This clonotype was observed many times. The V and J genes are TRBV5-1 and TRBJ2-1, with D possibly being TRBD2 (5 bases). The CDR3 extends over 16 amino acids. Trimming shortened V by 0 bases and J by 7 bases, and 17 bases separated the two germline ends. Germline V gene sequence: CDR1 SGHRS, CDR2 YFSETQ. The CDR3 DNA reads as TGCGCCAGCAGCTTGGTTCATAGCGCGAGGGAGAATGAGCAGTTCTTC. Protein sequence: CASSLVHSARENEQFF.

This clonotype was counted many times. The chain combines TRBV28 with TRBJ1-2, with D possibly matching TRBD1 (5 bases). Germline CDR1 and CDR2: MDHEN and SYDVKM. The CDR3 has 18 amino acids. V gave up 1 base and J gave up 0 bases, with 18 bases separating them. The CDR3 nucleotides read TGTGCCAGCAGTTTATTCTCGGGCAGGGCCCAAGCTAACTATGGCTACACCTTC. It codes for CASSLFSGRAQANYGYTF.

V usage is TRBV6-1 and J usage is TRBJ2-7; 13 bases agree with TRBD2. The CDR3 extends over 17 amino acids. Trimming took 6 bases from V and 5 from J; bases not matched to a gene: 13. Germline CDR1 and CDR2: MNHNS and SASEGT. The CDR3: CASSPGTSGMVRHEQYF. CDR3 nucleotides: TGTGCCAGCAGCCCCGGGACTAGCGGGATGGTTAGGCACGAGCAGTACTTC.

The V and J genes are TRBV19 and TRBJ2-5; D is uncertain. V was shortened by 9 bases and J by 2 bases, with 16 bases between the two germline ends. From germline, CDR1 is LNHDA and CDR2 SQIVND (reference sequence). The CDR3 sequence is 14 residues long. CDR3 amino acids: CASHPRGFQETQYF. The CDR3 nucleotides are TGTGCCAGCCACCCCCGAGGATTTCAAGAGACCCAGTACTTC.

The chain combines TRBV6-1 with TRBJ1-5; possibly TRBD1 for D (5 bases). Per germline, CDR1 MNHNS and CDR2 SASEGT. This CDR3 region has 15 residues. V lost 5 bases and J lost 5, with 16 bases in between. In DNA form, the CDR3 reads TGTGCCAGCAGTTATACGGGGGGGGAATATCAGCCCCAGCATTTT. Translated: CASSYTGGEYQPQHF.

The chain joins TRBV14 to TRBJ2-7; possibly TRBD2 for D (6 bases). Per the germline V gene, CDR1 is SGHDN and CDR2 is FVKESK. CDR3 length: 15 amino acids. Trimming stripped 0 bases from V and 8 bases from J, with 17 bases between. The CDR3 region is CASSQDAIAGRQQYF. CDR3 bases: TGTGCCAGCAGCCAAGATGCAATCGCGGGACGACAGCAGTACTTC.

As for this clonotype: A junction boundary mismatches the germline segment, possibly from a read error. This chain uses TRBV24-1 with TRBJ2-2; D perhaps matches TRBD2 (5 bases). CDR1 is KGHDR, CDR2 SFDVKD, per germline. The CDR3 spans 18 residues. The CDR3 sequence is CATSDARIPNSNTGELLF. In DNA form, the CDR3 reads TGTGCCACCAGTGATGCCAGGATTCCGAACTCAAACACCGGGGAGCTGCTTTTT.

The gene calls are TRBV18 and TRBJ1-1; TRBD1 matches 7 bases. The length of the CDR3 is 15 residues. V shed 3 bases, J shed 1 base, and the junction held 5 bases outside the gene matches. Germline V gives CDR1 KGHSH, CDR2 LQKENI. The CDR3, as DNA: TGTGCCAGCTCACCCCTGGACAGGACGAACACTGAAGCTTTCTTT. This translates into CASSPLDRTNTEAFF.